Listed here are 12 T cell receptor beta chains from one sample, sequenced in a study of blood T cells in healthy people across ages (dated by TCRdb to the mid-2010s). The library was made by 5' RACE. Reads for this sample came from an Illumina HiSeq 2500. The second PCR ran for roughly 7 to 12 cycles and used a J-beta primer mix along with a sample-barcoded 5' primer. TCRdb redid the processing of the public reads, applying fastp at Q25 and MiXCR, and retained in-frame beta chains. Identical CDR3 protein sequences are pooled into one entry, listed with their most common genes and DNA. This sample lists some 1 million distinct CDR3 sequences; around 45% were detected once. The ten largest clonotypes hold over 15% of the sample. The sample comprised blood. These receptors were taken from an older woman in good health.

The chain couples TRBV12-3 or TRBV12-4 to TRBJ1-2; 7 positions match TRBD1. This CDR3 comprises 16 residues. V gave up 3 bases and J gave up 6 bases; unmatched junction bases: 13. CDR3 bases: TGTGCCAGCAGTTTTCCCCCCCAGACAGGGTGGGATGGCTACACCTTC. Its protein is CASSFPPQTGWDGYTF.

This rearrangement joins TRBV20-1 to TRBJ2-5; TRBD1 matches at 8 bases. V lost 4 bases and J lost 1; bases outside the gene matches: 8. Germline loops: CDR1 DFQATT, CDR2 SNEGSKA (reference sequence). CDR3 length: 15 residues. The CDR3 is CSATPRDRSQETQYF. The CDR3 DNA sequence: TGCAGTGCTACGCCCCGGGACAGGAGCCAAGAGACCCAGTACTTC.

This chain uses TRBV20-1 with TRBJ2-5; no clear D. Looked up from germline, CDR1 is DFQATT and CDR2 is SNEGSKA (reference sequence). The ends were cut back, 0 bases at V and 2 bases at J, with 13 bases in the middle. The CDR3 spans 15 residues. CDR3: CSARDVGRHQETQYF. CDR3 nucleotide sequence: TGCAGTGCTAGAGATGTGGGAAGGCATCAAGAGACCCAGTACTTC.

This rearrangement joins TRBV13 to TRBJ1-2; D possibly corresponds to TRBD1 (6 bases). The CDR3 spans 17 residues. Trimming shortened V by 2 bases and J by 6 bases, and 22 bases separated the two germline ends. The germline V gene has CDR1 PRHDT and CDR2 FYEKMQ (reference sequence). The CDR3 bases are TGTGCCAGCAGCTTACTTGGGCGACAGGCAGCAGGTGATGGCTACACCTTC. Translated, it gives CASSLLGRQAAGDGYTF.

The chain carries TRBV4-1 and TRBJ2-3; D uncertain. The V gene lost 0 bases and the J gene lost 5 bases, with 18 bases spanning the gap. The CDR3 spans 17 residues. From germline, CDR1 is MGHRA and CDR2 YSYEKL. CDR3 DNA: TGCGCCAGCAGCCAAGATACGGCTACTATATGGGGAGATACGCAGTATTTT. It specifies CASSQDTATIWGDTQYF.

Details on this clonotype: One end of the junction does not line up with germline, which may come from a read error. The V call is TRBV7-8, the J call TRBJ2-1; 7 bases are a match to TRBD2. CDR1 is SGHVS and CDR2 is FQNEAQ in the germline V gene. CDR3 length equals 17 residues. The CDR3 nucleotides read TGTGCCAGCAGCTTAGCAAGGGGAGCGGGAAGGTACAATGAGCGGTTCTTC. Translation gives CASSLARGAGRYNERFF.

This clonotype was found a few times. The genes are TRBV18 and TRBJ2-3; D call uncertain. The CDR3 is 14 amino acids. The V end was cut by 2 bases, the J end by 3 bases, with 9 bases between. The V gene's germline CDR1 is KGHSH and CDR2 LQKENI. This chain's CDR3 is CASSPLSGTDTQYF. The CDR3 DNA follows: TGTGCCAGCTCACCATTGAGTGGAACAGATACGCAGTATTTT.

This clonotype was counted only a few times. CDR3 DNA: TGTGCCAGCAGTGAATTCACAGATACGCAGTATTTT. The encoded protein is CASSEFTDTQYF. The chain links TRBV12-3 or TRBV12-4 to TRBJ2-3; D is undetermined. This CDR3 has 12 amino acids. Trimming shortened V by 5 bases and J by 2 bases, and 5 bases separated the two germline ends.

This rearrangement joins TRBV5-1 to TRBJ2-7, with 7 bases identical to TRBD2. The CDR3 spans 14 residues. Germline trimming cut 4 bases from V and 2 bases from J; bases unmatched to any gene: 6. Germline CDR1 is SGHRS and CDR2 is YFSETQ. The CDR3 loop reads CASSTQGGTYEQYF. CDR3 nucleotides: TGCGCCAGCAGCACCCAGGGAGGGACCTACGAGCAGTACTTC. Full variable domain (outside the CDR3, taken from reference TRBV5-1 and TRBJ2-7): KAGVTQTPRYLIKTRGQQVTLSCSPISGHRSVSWYQQTPGQGLQFLFEYFSETQRNKGNFPGRFSGRQFSNSRSEMNVSTLELGDSALYLCASSTQGGTYEQYFGPGTRLTVT.

The V gene is TRBV7-8, the J gene TRBJ1-2; D might be TRBD1 (6 bases). The CDR3 contains 15 residues. CDR1 and CDR2 (germline): SGHVS, FQNEAQ. The V end was cut by 5 bases, the J end by 4 bases, with 17 bases between. The chain's CDR3 is CASSPPGRGGYGYTF. The CDR3, as DNA: TGTGCCAGCAGCCCCCCCGGCAGGGGAGGCTATGGCTACACCTTC.

The chain employs TRBV27 and TRBJ2-4, with D possibly matching TRBD1 (5 bases). Trimming took off 3 bases at V and 6 bases at J, with 12 bases between the two ends. The V gene's germline CDR1 is MNHEY and CDR2 SMNVEV (reference sequence). This CDR3 comprises 14 residues. CDR3 DNA sequence: TGTGCCAGCAGTTTCATAGGGGCTGGAAACATTCAGTACTTC. Its translation is CASSFIGAGNIQYF.

This sequence joins TRBV6-1 and TRBJ1-2; TRBD1 might be the D (6 bases). The CDR3 is 13 residues long. V lost 1 base and J lost 8, with 11 bases in between. Germline V gene data show CDR1 as MNHNS and CDR2 as SASEGT. For the CDR3, the DNA is TGTGCCAGCAGTGAAGATGGGGGCAGGGGCTACACCTTC. As protein: CASSEDGGRGYTF.